This record concerns one T cell receptor (beta chain) sequence. This sample was taken from a study of blood T cell repertoires in COVID-19. V lost 4 bases, J lost 1 base, and 15 bases lay in between. CDR1 LNHDA and CDR2 SQIVND come from the germline V gene (reference sequence). The CDR3 loop spans 16 amino acids. Assay: immunoSEQ multiplex PCR; the TCRdb copy retains only in-frame clones and omits some. Of some 490,000 clones in the sample, approximately 91% were seen once. The genes are TRBV19 and TRBJ2-3, with TRBD2 as a possible D gene (7 bases). The receptor comes from a woman in her sixties or seventies who had recovered from COVID-19. What was sequenced was PBMCs or T cells enriched from blood (not recorded which). CDR3 nucleotides: TGTGCCAGTAGTAACTCGGGGGGCAGGGGCACAGATACGCAGTATTTT. It encodes CASSNSGGRGTDTQYF.